The 28 T cell receptor beta chains listed next were all sequenced from one sample in a study of neoadjuvant anti-PD-1 for oral cavity cancer. The method was immunoSEQ multiplex PCR; TCRdb's version includes in-frame clones alone and lacks a portion of them. The table records under 8,000 clones, around 74% of them present only once. Sequencing was performed on PBMCs, taken before nivolumab (anti-PD-1) treatment. The receptors were sampled from a person aged 40 to 85 with oral cavity squamous cell carcinoma.

Only a few counts were recorded for this clone. The gene calls are TRBV5-4 and TRBJ2-2; the D gene could be TRBD1 or TRBD2 (5 bases each). The CDR3 is made up of 14 amino acids. The germline V gene encodes CDR1 SGHNT and CDR2 YYREEE (reference sequence). The ends were cut back, 4 bases at V and 0 bases at J, with 7 bases in the middle. The CDR3 DNA follows: TGTGCCAGCAGCCGGGGCACGAACACCGGGGAGCTGTTTTTT. Translation gives CASSRGTNTGELFF.

There are a few counts of this clone. The gene calls are TRBV7-9 and TRBJ1-2; D is possibly TRBD1 (6 bases). Trimming cost V 4 bases and J 3 bases, with 12 bases left between them. Germline lookup yields CDR1 SEHNR and CDR2 FQNEAQ (reference sequence). The CDR3 runs to 14 residues. CDR3 sequence reads: CASSWGQEYYGYTF. In DNA, the CDR3 is TGTGCCAGCAGCTGGGGGCAGGAATACTATGGCTACACCTTC.

In its sample, this clone was seen a few times. J is TRBJ2-7 and V is TRBV7-2, with a weak D call TRBD1 (6 bases). The V end lost 8 bases, the J end lost 3 bases, and 17 bases lay between the germline ends. Per germline, CDR1 SGHTA and CDR2 FQGNSA. The CDR3 runs to 14 residues. CDR3 DNA: TGTGCCAGCTCCCTGGGGGCGGGTGGCTACGAGCAGTACTTC. It encodes CASSLGAGGYEQYF.

J is TRBJ1-4 and V is TRBV6-1; weak D call: TRBD1 (5 bases). The CDR3 extends over 16 amino acids. The ends were cut back, 4 bases at V and 0 bases at J, with 12 bases in the middle. Per germline, CDR1 MNHNS and CDR2 SASEGT. CDR3 amino acids: CASSAGRATTNEKLFF. CDR3 in DNA: TGTGCCAGCAGTGCCGGCAGGGCGACAACTAATGAAAAACTGTTTTTT.

The chain recombines TRBV6-5 with TRBJ2-7; weak D call: TRBD1 (6 bases). Trimming pared 5 bases from V and 5 bases from J, leaving 19 bases between. CDR1 is MNHEY and CDR2 is SVGAGI in the germline V gene. CDR3 size: 15 residues. The CDR3 loop is CASSPSGVLGDEQYF. The CDR3 nucleotides are TGTGCCAGCAGTCCGTCAGGGGTCTTAGGGGACGAGCAGTACTTC.

CDR3 sequence (DNA): TGCGCCAGCAGCCAAGACTGGGCAGGGAATGACAATGAGCAGTTCTTC. It encodes CASSQDWAGNDNEQFF. J is TRBJ2-1 and V is TRBV4-1; tentatively, D is TRBD1 (5 bases). CDR1 and CDR2 from the germline V gene are MGHRA and YSYEKL. Between the trimmed V and J ends, which lost 0 bases and 5 bases, there was a span of 14 bases. This CDR3 has 16 residues.

The chain has TRBV7-6 and TRBJ1-5; D gene uncertain. Germline values: CDR1 SGHVS, CDR2 FNYEAQ. This CDR3 has 15 residues. The V end lost 1 base, the J end lost 7 bases, and 14 bases lay between the germline ends. CDR3 residues: CASSLEGVRGQPQHF. CDR3 coding DNA: TGTGCCAGCAGCTTAGAAGGTGTTCGAGGGCAGCCCCAGCATTTT.

This chain uses TRBV6-1 with TRBJ1-3, with D unclear. The CDR3 extends over 12 amino acids. V lost 8 bases to trimming and J lost 4 bases, with 9 bases between them. Per the germline V gene, CDR1 is MNHNS and CDR2 is SASEGT. CDR3 sequence (DNA): TGTGCCAGCCACTCCTCCGGAAACACCATATATTTT. Its translation: CASHSSGNTIYF.

The chain combines TRBV29-1 with TRBJ2-3; D is uncertain. This CDR3 comprises 14 residues. Germline loops: CDR1 SQVTM, CDR2 ANQGSEA. The ends were cut back, 6 bases at V and 2 bases at J, with 15 bases in the middle. CDR3 in amino acids: CSVRQRGYTDTQYF. The CDR3 region has the DNA TGCAGCGTGCGCCAGCGAGGCTACACAGATACGCAGTATTTT.

CDR3 sequence: CSVGVTPGPAPFTDTQYF. CDR3 sequence (DNA): TGCAGCGTTGGGGTTACACCGGGACCCGCGCCCTTCACAGATACGCAGTATTTT. The chain recombines TRBV29-1 with TRBJ2-3; D may match TRBD1 or TRBD2 (5 bases each). V was pared by 4 bases and J by 2 bases, with 25 bases between. This CDR3 has 18 amino acids. From germline, CDR1 is SQVTM and CDR2 ANQGSEA.

The V gene is TRBV20-1, the J gene TRBJ1-2; D unresolved. With 4 bases removed from V and 7 bases from J, the gap between germline ends came to 10 bases. The CDR3 has 11 amino acids. Germline V CDR1 and CDR2: DFQATT, SNEGSKA (reference sequence). DNA for the CDR3: TGCAGTGCTACAGGCGACCGTGGCTACACCTTC. Its protein product is CSATGDRGYTF.

J is TRBJ2-7 and V is TRBV6-5; no reliable D call. Per the germline V gene, CDR1 is MNHEY and CDR2 is SVGAGI. V was trimmed by 0 bases and J by 2 bases, leaving 14 bases between them. The CDR3 is made up of 16 amino acids. The CDR3 DNA sequence: TGTGCCAGCAGTTACTCAGTCCTCGTGGCAACCTACGAGCAGTACTTC. Encoded protein: CASSYSVLVATYEQYF.

The CDR3 spells CASSLYVGGNTGELFF. CDR3 sequence (DNA): TGCGCCAGCAGCTTGTATGTCGGGGGGAACACCGGGGAGCTGTTTTTT. This chain connects TRBV5-1 to TRBJ2-2; D perhaps matches TRBD2 (6 bases). The CDR3 extends over 16 amino acids. The V and J ends lost 1 base and 1 base respectively, with 11 bases between them. Germline CDR1 SGHRS, CDR2 YFSETQ.

This sequence joins TRBV7-2 and TRBJ2-1; a possible D gene is TRBD1 (6 bases). CDR3 length: 17 amino acids. Germline values: CDR1 SGHTA, CDR2 FQGNSA. V lost 0 bases, J lost 1 base, and 13 bases lay in between. This CDR3 reads CASSLAGGAWSYNEQFF. CDR3 in DNA: TGTGCCAGCAGCTTAGCTGGGGGCGCCTGGTCCTACAATGAGCAGTTCTTC. Filled out from reference TRBV7-2 and TRBJ2-1, the complete variable domain reads GAGVSQSPSNKVTEKGKDVELRCDPISGHTALYWYRQSLGQGLEFLIYFQGNSAPDKSGLPSDRFSAERTGGSVSTLTIQRTQQEDSAVYLCASSLAGGAWSYNEQFFGPGTRLTVL.

The chain recombines TRBV5-1 with TRBJ1-1; perhaps TRBD1 as D (6 bases). Germline-derived CDR1 and CDR2 are SGHRS and YFSETQ. The CDR3 loop spans 13 amino acids. V gave up 2 bases and J gave up 5 bases, with 10 bases separating them. CDR3 region: CASSLSGATEAFF. In nucleotides, the CDR3 is TGCGCCAGCAGCTTATCAGGGGCGACTGAAGCTTTCTTT.

The chain joins TRBV5-1 to TRBJ1-1; no reliable D call. Trimming left V 5 bases short and J 3 bases short, with 17 bases between. This CDR3 spans 15 amino acids. Germline V gene sequence: CDR1 SGHRS, CDR2 YFSETQ. CDR3 sequence reads: CASSPGPFADTEAFF. CDR3 DNA sequence: TGCGCCAGCAGTCCGGGCCCATTCGCTGACACTGAAGCTTTCTTT.

V gene TRBV5-5 combines with J gene TRBJ2-5, with 7 bases aligning to TRBD1. The trim removed 0 bases at V and 1 base at J, leaving 3 bases unmatched. Germline values: CDR1 SGHKS, CDR2 YYEKEE (reference sequence). There are 15 residues in the CDR3. CDR3 nucleotide sequence: TGTGCCAGCAGCTTGGCCAACAGGGGCCAAGAGACCCAGTACTTC. Its protein product is CASSLANRGQETQYF.

J is TRBJ2-3 and V is TRBV2, with D tentatively TRBD1 (8 bases). The CDR3 contains 13 residues. Per the germline V gene, CDR1 is SNHLY and CDR2 is FYNNEI. V was shortened by 8 bases and J by 6 bases, with 15 bases between the two germline ends. CDR3 sequence (DNA): TGTGCCAGCCACCTACAGGGGGGGGATACGCAGTATTTT. Protein sequence: CASHLQGGDTQYF.

The chain has TRBV6-5 and TRBJ1-1, with D maybe TRBD1 (6 bases). Germline CDR1 is MNHEY and CDR2 is SVGAGI. This CDR3 comprises 14 residues. The V end was cut by 0 bases, the J end by 7 bases, with 12 bases between. The CDR3 sequence: CASSYSVEGGEAFF. The CDR3 region has the DNA TGTGCCAGCAGTTACTCCGTCGAGGGGGGTGAAGCTTTCTTT.

The V gene is TRBV25-1, the J gene TRBJ1-5, with D maybe TRBD1 (6 bases). The CDR3 runs to 13 residues. The V gene lost 6 bases and the J gene lost 9 bases, with 15 bases spanning the gap. CDR1 and CDR2 from the germline V gene are MGHDK and SYGVNS. The CDR3 spells CASSHRDLGPQHF. In nucleotides, the CDR3 is TGTGCCAGCAGCCACAGGGACCTTGGGCCCCAGCATTTT.

This rearrangement joins TRBV18 to TRBJ2-1; TRBD1 is a possible D gene (7 bases). This CDR3 is built from 15 residues. Per germline, CDR1 KGHSH and CDR2 LQKENI. V was cut by 3 bases and J by 10 bases, with 19 bases left in between. The CDR3, as DNA: TGTGCCAGCTCACCCATGAACAGGGGCGCGGGAGAGCAGTTCTTC. It codes for CASSPMNRGAGEQFF.

This clone has more than one count but fewer than ten. The V call is TRBV5-1, the J call TRBJ2-5; the D gene is possibly TRBD2 (6 bases). CDR1 and CDR2 (germline): SGHRS, YFSETQ. V lost 0 bases to trimming and J lost 5 bases, with 14 bases between them. CDR3 size: 15 residues. DNA for the CDR3: TGCGCCAGCAGCTTGGAGGAGGGTGCATGGGAGACCCAGTACTTC. This encodes CASSLEEGAWETQYF.

The chain links TRBV19 to TRBJ1-2, with D possibly matching TRBD1 (5 bases). The length of the CDR3 is 15 residues. Trimming stripped 0 bases from V and 4 bases from J, with 12 bases between. Germline V gene lookup returns CDR1 LNHDA and CDR2 SQIVND (reference sequence). The CDR3 loop reads CASSIDALDSYGYTF. In DNA form, the CDR3 reads TGTGCCAGTAGTATAGATGCGCTTGACAGCTATGGCTACACCTTC.

This chain connects TRBV4-3 to TRBJ2-4, with 9 positions matching TRBD2. The CDR3 contains 15 residues. Germline V gene lookup returns CDR1 LGHNA and CDR2 YSLEER. Unmatched junction bases numbered 4, after V lost 1 base and J lost 6 bases. The CDR3 is CASSQGAGGRNIQYF. The CDR3 DNA follows: TGCGCCAGCAGCCAAGGAGCGGGGGGCCGAAACATTCAGTACTTC.

Only a few counts were recorded for this clone. V usage is TRBV27 and J usage is TRBJ2-7, with a weak D call TRBD2 (5 bases). V was shortened by 11 bases and J by 5 bases, with 22 bases between the two germline ends. The V gene's germline CDR1 is MNHEY and CDR2 SMNVEV (reference sequence). The CDR3 spans 14 residues. CDR3 sequence reads: CAAKRLGTGNEQYF. The CDR3 coding sequence is TGTGCCGCCAAGAGACTGGGTACGGGAAACGAGCAGTACTTC.

The chain is built from TRBV7-8 and TRBJ1-1; 9 bases agree with TRBD1. The CDR3 spans 18 residues. Looked up from germline, CDR1 is SGHVS and CDR2 is FQNEAQ. V dropped 1 base and J dropped 0; count of bases not matched to a gene: 9. CDR3 protein: CASSLGPDRGPVNTEAFF. CDR3 coding DNA: TGTGCCAGCAGCTTAGGCCCGGACAGGGGTCCCGTGAACACTGAAGCTTTCTTT.

CDR3: CASSKRGGVGAPDTQYF. CDR3 coding DNA: TGTGCCAGCAGCAAGCGAGGTGGTGTGGGAGCCCCAGATACGCAGTATTTT. The V and J genes are TRBV7-2 and TRBJ2-3, with D perhaps TRBD2 (5 bases). Trimming left V 5 bases short and J 4 bases short, with 22 bases between. The germline V gene has CDR1 SGHTA and CDR2 FQGNSA. CDR3 length equals 17 residues.

The rearrangement joins TRBV25-1 to TRBJ2-7; the D is unclear. CDR1 is MGHDK and CDR2 is SYGVNS in the germline V gene. CDR3 length equals 11 residues. Trimming took 10 bases from V and 1 from J, leaving 8 bases between them. CDR3 region: CATRTSYEQYF. CDR3 in DNA: TGTGCCACCCGTACATCCTACGAGCAGTACTTC.